Each of the 11 T cell receptor beta chains below was sequenced from the same sample in a study of blood T cell repertoires in COVID-19. The table came from immunoSEQ multiplex PCR; TCRdb's copy has only in-frame clones and leaves some out. The sample carries tens of thousands of clones, approximately 88% recorded once. The specimen sequenced was peripheral blood. The source of these receptors is a human donor with active COVID-19. The donor label of this sample is uncertain.

The V call is TRBV29-1, the J call TRBJ1-2; D gene unclear. CDR3 size: 14 residues. Germline V gene data show CDR1 as SQVTM and CDR2 as ANQGSEA. The V and J ends lost 2 bases and 5 bases respectively, with 15 bases between them. CDR3 sequence reads: CSVELGGGGYGYTF. In nucleotides, the CDR3 is TGCAGCGTTGAATTGGGTGGAGGCGGGTATGGCTACACCTTC.

The chain combines TRBV5-4 with TRBJ2-2, with D hard to call. CDR1 is SGHNT, CDR2 YYREEE, per germline (reference sequence). The CDR3 runs 12 residues. Trimming took off 1 base at V and 6 bases at J, with 4 bases between the two ends. The CDR3, as DNA: TGTGCCAGCAGCTTGATCGCCGGGGAGCTGTTTTTT. It specifies CASSLIAGELFF.

The chain has TRBV6-6 and TRBJ1-1; D is unresolved. Germline V gives CDR1 MNHNY, CDR2 SVGAGI (reference sequence). This CDR3 has 12 amino acids. Trimming removed 2 bases at V and 7 bases at J, with 8 bases between. The CDR3 DNA is TGTGCCAGCAGTTACCTTAATAATGAAGCTTTCTTT. Its protein is CASSYLNNEAFF.

V is TRBV4-1 and J is TRBJ2-3; D is unresolved. CDR3 length: 16 residues. Trimming left V 0 bases short and J 5 bases short, with 15 bases between. From germline, CDR1 is MGHRA and CDR2 YSYEKL. CDR3 amino acids: CASSQDSQASGDTQYF. In DNA form, the CDR3 reads TGCGCCAGCAGCCAAGATTCCCAGGCGTCAGGAGATACGCAGTATTTT.

The chain carries TRBV7-8 and TRBJ1-2; D possibly corresponds to TRBD1 (6 bases). V lost 2 bases and J 7 bases, leaving 11 bases between the germline ends. The CDR3 has 13 amino acids. Per the germline V gene, CDR1 is SGHVS and CDR2 is FQNEAQ. CDR3 sequence (DNA): TGTGCCAGCAGCTTAAACAGGGTTATTGGCTACACCTTC. Translation gives CASSLNRVIGYTF.

V and J are TRBV5-4 and TRBJ2-5; 12 bases agree with TRBD2. Trimming at V came to 5 bases and at J to 5 bases, leaving 7 bases not matched to a gene. The germline CDR1 and CDR2 sequences are SGHNT and YYREEE (reference sequence). The CDR3 is 15 amino acids. The CDR3 DNA reads TGTGCCAGCAGGCTAGCGGGGGGGCGGTCGGAGACCCAGTACTTC. The encoded protein is CASRLAGGRSETQYF. The full variable domain, with the rest looked up from reference TRBV5-4 and TRBJ2-5, is ETGVTQSPTHLIKTRGQQVTLRCSSQSGHNTVSWYQQALGQGPQFIFQYYREEENGRGNFPPRFSGLQFPNYSSELNVNALELDDSALYLCASRLAGGRSETQYFGPGTRLLVL.

This clone has only a few counts. J is TRBJ2-2 and V is TRBV5-1, with no clear D. This CDR3 region has 14 residues. V was clipped by 1 base and J by 6 bases, with 10 bases between them. Germline V lookup: CDR1 SGHRS, CDR2 YFSETQ. CDR3 bases: TGCGCCAGCAGCTTGTCGGGTATCGCCGGGGAGCTGTTTTTT. Translation gives CASSLSGIAGELFF.

Here the CDR3 DNA reads TGTGCCAGTAGTATTAAGGGAGCGAACACTGAAGCTTTCTTT. Protein: CASSIKGANTEAFF. The chain joins TRBV19 to TRBJ1-1; D not resolved. CDR1 is LNHDA and CDR2 is SQIVND in the germline V gene (reference sequence). V was shortened by 3 bases and J by 1 base, with 9 bases between the two germline ends. This CDR3 contains 14 residues.

This sequence joins TRBV6-5 and TRBJ2-1, with D possibly being TRBD2 (6 bases). Germline lookup yields CDR1 MNHEY and CDR2 SVGAGI. This CDR3 is 15 amino acids long. V shed 0 bases and J shed 8 bases, with 14 bases lying between them. CDR3 loop: CASSYSGQGEDEQFF. The CDR3 DNA is TGTGCCAGCAGTTACTCGGGGCAAGGGGAGGATGAGCAGTTCTTC.

This rearrangement joins TRBV7-9 to TRBJ2-5, with 9 bases that match TRBD1. The junction had 4 bases not matched to a gene; V was cut back by 3 bases and J by 5 bases. This CDR3 spans 14 amino acids. From germline, CDR1 is SEHNR and CDR2 FQNEAQ (reference sequence). DNA of the CDR3: TGTGCCAGCAGCTTGAGGACAGGGGACGAGACCCAGTACTTC. Translated, it gives CASSLRTGDETQYF.

V is TRBV2 and J is TRBJ1-2; no definite D call. CDR1 and CDR2 from the germline V gene are SNHLY and FYNNEI. The CDR3 consists of 12 residues. Trimming cost V 4 bases and J 4 bases, with 7 bases left between them. The CDR3 DNA sequence: TGTGCCAGCAGTGTCGGTACCTATGGCTACACCTTC. Its protein is CASSVGTYGYTF.